This TCR beta chain was recorded in a study of T-cell reconstitution after alpha-beta-depleted transplantation in children. Germline CDR1 is MNHEY and CDR2 is SVGAGI. The V and J ends lost 9 bases and 12 bases respectively, with 15 bases between them. The length of the CDR3 is 12 residues. Molecular barcoding with unique molecular identifiers was used for the TCRbeta library. TCRdb independently ran MiXCR on the PCR reads; one entry per CDR3 protein. The sample yields some 530,000 distinct CDR3 sequences, under 15% seen once. The source of this sequence is a human donor who donated a stem cell graft to a child with combined immunodeficiency. This sequence joins TRBV6-5 and TRBJ1-6; D may be TRBD1 (5 bases). This material consisted of PBMCs from the stem cell graft donor, taken from the stem cell graft. The chain's CDR3 is CASVGVRGPLHF. Written as DNA, the CDR3 is TGTGCCAGTGTGGGGGTACGGGGACCCCTCCACTTT.